The 8 T cell receptor beta chains below come from one sample, sequenced in a study of pediatric ulcerative colitis. Data came from immunoSEQ multiplex PCR; TCRdb stores just in-frame clones and leaves some out. The repertoire holds 59,000 or so clones, with 77% as singletons. Sequencing was done on a sample of blood. The receptors come from a boy under 18 with moderate ulcerative colitis.

This clone was seen more than once but under ten times. CDR3 DNA: TGTGCCAGCAGCTCGGGGACTGAAATACTTAATCAGCCCCAGCATTTT. Protein product: CASSSGTEILNQPQHF. The chain uses TRBV7-9 and TRBJ1-5, with D possibly being TRBD1 (5 bases). V was pared by 4 bases and J by 4 bases, with 17 bases between. This CDR3 region has 16 residues. From germline, CDR1 is SEHNR and CDR2 FQNEAQ (reference sequence).

The chain carries TRBV5-1 and TRBJ1-2; 7 nucleotides line up with TRBD1. Germline V gene data show CDR1 as SGHRS and CDR2 as YFSETQ. V shed 0 bases, J shed 2 bases, and the junction held 4 bases outside the gene matches. The CDR3 consists of 15 residues. CDR3 protein: CASSLGQGFNYGYTF. CDR3 nucleotides: TGCGCCAGCAGCTTGGGACAGGGATTCAACTATGGCTACACCTTC.

The gene calls are TRBV7-8 and TRBJ1-5, with D uncertain. Germline V gene data show CDR1 as SGHVS and CDR2 as FQNEAQ. Between the trimmed V and J ends, which lost 1 base and 0 bases, there was a span of 10 bases. The CDR3 extends over 16 amino acids. The CDR3 spells CASSLEHAYSNQPQHF. The DNA for the CDR3 is TGTGCCAGCAGCTTAGAACATGCCTATAGCAATCAGCCCCAGCATTTT. The variable domain in full, with the rest retrieved from reference TRBV7-8 and TRBJ1-5, is GAGVSQSPRYKVAKRGQDVALRCDPISGHVSLFWYQQALGQGPEFLTYFQNEAQLDKSGLPSDRFFAERPEGSVSTLKIQRTQQEDSAVYLCASSLEHAYSNQPQHFGDGTRLSIL.

In this sample, this clone turned up a few times. The chain joins TRBV29-1 to TRBJ1-2, with no clear D. Trimming removed 7 bases at V and 6 bases at J, with 12 bases between. The CDR3 has 11 residues. Germline V gene data show CDR1 as SQVTM and CDR2 as ANQGSEA. CDR3 coding DNA: TGCAGCGGGTCGGACCCAGATGGCTACACCTTC. Translating it yields CSGSDPDGYTF.

The J gene is TRBJ1-6, the V gene TRBV19, with TRBD1 identical over 7 bases. Losses at the gene ends were 5 bases for V and 7 bases for J; bases not matched to a gene: 11. Per the germline V gene, CDR1 is LNHDA and CDR2 is SQIVND (reference sequence). This CDR3 comprises 16 residues. The CDR3 loop is CASSVTGNSENSPLHF. CDR3 sequence (DNA): TGTGCCAGTAGTGTGACAGGGAACTCCGAAAATTCACCCCTCCACTTT. Filled out from reference TRBV19 and TRBJ1-6, the complete variable domain reads DGGITQSPKYLFRKEGQNVTLSCEQNLNHDAMYWYRQDPGQGLRLIYYSQIVNDFQKGDIAEGYSVSREKKESFPLTVTSAQKNPTAFYLCASSVTGNSENSPLHFGNGTRLTVT.

V usage is TRBV6-5 and J usage is TRBJ2-7; D is unclear. Germline-derived CDR1 and CDR2 are MNHEY and SVGAGI. The CDR3 runs 14 residues. V dropped 0 bases and J dropped 3 bases, with 9 bases sitting between them. The CDR3 spells CASSYSAGLYEQYF. As DNA, the CDR3 is TGTGCCAGCAGTTACTCGGCAGGCCTCTACGAGCAGTACTTC.

This sequence joins TRBV5-4 and TRBJ1-1; D might be TRBD1 (5 bases). The CDR3 is 14 residues long. Germline V gene data show CDR1 as SGHNT and CDR2 as YYREEE (reference sequence). The ends were cut back, 0 bases at V and 4 bases at J, with 10 bases in the middle. The CDR3 here is CASSLGEGLTEAFF. The CDR3 DNA is TGTGCCAGCAGCTTGGGAGAGGGACTCACTGAAGCTTTCTTT. Drawing the rest from reference TRBV5-4 and TRBJ1-1, the complete variable domain is ETGVTQSPTHLIKTRGQQVTLRCSSQSGHNTVSWYQQALGQGPQFIFQYYREEENGRGNFPPRFSGLQFPNYSSELNVNALELDDSALYLCASSLGEGLTEAFFGQGTRLTVV.

This clone was counted a single time. The chain combines TRBV6-6 with TRBJ1-2; 7 bases are shared with TRBD1. Per germline, CDR1 MNHNY and CDR2 SVGAGI (reference sequence). The ends lost 7 bases at V and 8 bases at J; junction bases unmatched: 13. The CDR3 loop spans 14 amino acids. The CDR3 reads CASTNQGGAHGYTF. CDR3 DNA sequence: TGTGCCAGCACCAACCAGGGGGGTGCTCACGGCTACACCTTC.